Each of the 14 T cell receptor beta chains below was sequenced from the same sample in a study of shared clonotypes between healthy human individuals. Positively selected for CCR7, the CD45RO-negative cells used as naive CD8 cells excluded terminally differentiated effector memory CD45RA+ cells. Clones were read by immunoSEQ multiplex PCR, and TCRdb kept only the in-frame ones, dropping some. The table includes under 1 million clones, 96% detected once. Sequenced: naive CD8+ T cells sorted from blood. The receptors stem from a man younger than 45 in good health.

The rearrangement uses TRBV29-1 and TRBJ2-2, with a weak D call TRBD1 (6 bases). The CDR3 runs to 15 residues. The V and J ends lost 4 bases and 3 bases respectively, with 15 bases between them. Per the germline V gene, CDR1 is SQVTM and CDR2 is ANQGSEA. CDR3 loop: CSVGESQGHTGELFF. The CDR3 nucleotides are TGCAGCGTTGGAGAGTCACAGGGCCACACCGGGGAGCTGTTTTTT.

V gene TRBV7-3 combines with J gene TRBJ2-3, with 8 nucleotides matching TRBD2. CDR3 size: 18 residues. J lost 1 base, V lost 1 base, and 10 bases had no gene match. From germline, CDR1 is SGHTA and CDR2 FQGTGA. CDR3 nucleotide sequence: TGTGCCAGCAGCTTAAGGGGACTAGGAGATTGGGGCACAGATACGCAGTATTTT. Its protein product is CASSLRGLGDWGTDTQYF.

The CDR3 coding sequence is TGTGCCACCTCGTTGATTTCCTACGAGCAGTACTTC. This sequence encodes CATSLISYEQYF. The chain employs TRBV11-2 and TRBJ2-7; unclear D gene. The CDR3 is 12 amino acids. Deletions cut 10 bases from V and 1 base from J, with 11 bases between. The germline gives CDR1 SGHAT, CDR2 FQNNGV.

This clone has a single count. The same CDR3 can be traced to other DNA sequences in this sample. The chain is built from TRBV7-9 and TRBJ2-1; D may match TRBD1 or TRBD2 (5 bases each). V dropped 1 base and J dropped 10 bases, with 8 bases sitting between them. Germline values: CDR1 SEHNR, CDR2 FQNEAQ (reference sequence). CDR3 length: 12 residues. The CDR3 protein is CASSLGRDEQFF. The CDR3 DNA follows: TGTGCCAGCAGCTTAGGCAGGGACGAGCAGTTCTTC.

This clone occurred once. The genes are TRBV10-3 and TRBJ2-7, with a tentative D call TRBD2 (5 bases). This CDR3 has 16 residues. The germline V gene has CDR1 ENHRY and CDR2 SYGVKD. V lost 0 bases and J lost 0, with 12 bases in between. The CDR3 nucleotides read TGTGCCATCAGTGAGTCAGTTATTAGCGACTCCTACGAGCAGTACTTC. Amino acid sequence: CAISESVISDSYEQYF.

The chain recombines TRBV7-9 with TRBJ2-7; 11 bases map to TRBD2. The CDR3 spans 14 residues. Germline CDR1 and CDR2: SEHNR and FQNEAQ (reference sequence). J was trimmed by 2 bases and V by 5 bases; bases with no gene match: 2. CDR3 protein: CASSETSGAYEQYF. The CDR3 region has the DNA TGTGCCAGCAGCGAGACTAGCGGGGCCTACGAGCAGTACTTC.

The chain combines TRBV7-9 with TRBJ2-7, with unresolved D. CDR1 and CDR2 (germline): SEHNR, FQNEAQ (reference sequence). Between the trimmed V and J ends, which lost 8 bases and 6 bases, there was a span of 14 bases. This CDR3 spans 12 amino acids. The CDR3: CASRVAVGEQYF. The DNA for the CDR3 is TGTGCCAGCCGCGTGGCCGTTGGCGAGCAGTACTTC.

V gene TRBV7-9 combines with J gene TRBJ2-5, with D possibly TRBD1 on 6 matching bases. V was cut by 5 bases and J by 4 bases, with 17 bases left in between. The CDR3 is 15 amino acids. CDR1 is SEHNR, CDR2 FQNEAQ, per germline (reference sequence). CDR3 amino acids: CASSAGELGAETQYF. The CDR3 DNA follows: TGTGCCAGCAGCGCAGGGGAACTCGGGGCAGAGACCCAGTACTTC. The variable domain in full, with the rest retrieved from reference TRBV7-9 and TRBJ2-5, is DTGVSQNPRHKITKRGQNVTFRCDPISEHNRLYWYRQTLGQGPEFLTYFQNEAQLEKSRLLSDRFSAERPKGSFSTLEIQRTEQGDSAMYLCASSAGELGAETQYFGPGTRLLVL.

This clone was found a few times. This rearrangement joins TRBV4-1 to TRBJ2-7; 9 bases are shared with TRBD2. The germline V gene encodes CDR1 MGHRA and CDR2 YSYEKL. The CDR3 is made up of 15 amino acids. Trimming took 3 bases from V and 3 from J; bases not matched to a gene: 6. Written as DNA, the CDR3 is TGCGCCAGCAGCCACAGACTAGCGGTGAACTACGAGCAGTACTTC. Amino acids: CASSHRLAVNYEQYF.

The J gene is TRBJ1-1, the V gene TRBV9, with D hard to call. Trimming took off 4 bases at V and 1 base at J, with 5 bases between the two ends. The CDR3 is 12 amino acids. Germline values: CDR1 SGDLS, CDR2 YYNGEE. CDR3 DNA: TGTGCCAGCAGCACGGAGAACACTGAAGCTTTCTTT. This sequence encodes CASSTENTEAFF.

This chain uses TRBV5-8 with TRBJ1-2; 7 nucleotides match TRBD1. CDR1 and CDR2 (germline): SGHTS, YDEGEE. V lost 0 bases, J lost 4 bases, and 3 bases stayed unmatched. The CDR3 runs 14 residues. The CDR3 sequence is CASSLAGDSYGYTF. The CDR3 coding sequence is TGTGCCAGCAGCTTGGCCGGGGACAGCTATGGCTACACCTTC.

V usage is TRBV10-3 and J usage is TRBJ1-5; no reliable D call. Trimming cost V 0 bases and J 4 bases, with 10 bases left between them. CDR3 length: 15 residues. CDR1 is ENHRY, CDR2 SYGVKD, per germline. The CDR3: CAISESIPLNQPQHF. CDR3 DNA sequence: TGTGCCATCAGTGAGTCCATACCCCTTAATCAGCCCCAGCATTTT.

This sequence joins TRBV9 and TRBJ2-1, with 10 bases identical to TRBD2. The CDR3 runs 17 residues. The germline V gene encodes CDR1 SGDLS and CDR2 YYNGEE. V lost 2 bases to trimming and J lost 8 bases; unmatched junction nucleotides: 13. In DNA form, the CDR3 reads TGTGCCAGCAGCGTTAATCCAACTAGCGGGACGATAGATGAGCAGTTCTTC. Protein sequence: CASSVNPTSGTIDEQFF.

This chain's CDR3 is CASSVIRDTVPQHF. Written as DNA, the CDR3 is TGTGCCAGCAGCGTGATCCGGGACACCGTACCCCAGCATTTT. The chain couples TRBV7-8 to TRBJ1-5; a weak D match, TRBD1 (6 bases). The ends were cut back, 5 bases at V and 10 bases at J, with 18 bases in the middle. CDR1 is SGHVS and CDR2 is FQNEAQ in the germline V gene. The CDR3 is 14 residues long. Combining the CDR3 with reference TRBV7-8 and TRBJ1-5 gives the whole variable domain GAGVSQSPRYKVAKRGQDVALRCDPISGHVSLFWYQQALGQGPEFLTYFQNEAQLDKSGLPSDRFFAERPEGSVSTLKIQRTQQEDSAVYLCASSVIRDTVPQHFGDGTRLSIL.